This TCR beta chain was identified during a study of cytomegalovirus exposure and HLA in healthy donors. Study overall: Caucasian-associated ancestry cluster membership applied to about 83% of around 400 genotyped donors. Study findings and constraints: One later analysis reportedly identified an Asian-associated ancestry cluster that showed fewer N-insertions than the roughly 700-donor mean. Reported findings show TCR beta sequences accurately forecast HLA-A and HLA-B alleles in most subjects.

This clone was seen a few times. Its specificity is unknown. The PCR was carried out with 60 Vbeta primers and 13 Jbeta primers. Original processing methods: The count from a later analysis was some 76 million unique TCR beta chains, some 10 million of them shared. The method was immunoSEQ multiplex PCR; TCRdb's version includes in-frame clones alone and lacks a portion of them. That table supplies the V and J calls and clone size; D and trimming were determined from the DNA. The sample lists about 55,000 clones; around four fifths were seen once. Germline CDR1 reads SEHNR; CDR2 reads FQNEAQ (reference sequence). The CDR3 sequence is 13 residues long. V lost 3 bases, J lost 5 bases, and 8 bases lay in between.

The receptor's source is a man aged 25 to 45 in good health and CMV-seronegative. The sample was PBMCs. The V gene is TRBV7-9, the J gene TRBJ2-1; D uncertain. DNA for the CDR3: TGTGCCAGCAGCTTGCGCGGTAACAATGAGCAGTTCTTC. It encodes CASSLRGNNEQFF.